This T cell receptor (beta chain) appears in the sequencing data of a study of blood T cells in healthy people across ages. A second 7 to 11 cycle PCR used barcoded and J-beta primers. TCRdb re-analysed the 5' RACE reads in MiXCR, keeping a single row per CDR3 protein. The profile shows 1.5 million to 2 million distinct CDR3 sequences, around 36% of them singletons. Looked up from germline, CDR1 is SGHTA and CDR2 is FQGTGA. This CDR3 has 13 amino acids. This clonotype was counted a few times. The junction does not match germline at one end; this may be a read error. The chain is built from TRBV7-3 and TRBJ1-6; 7 bases fit TRBD1. This receptor was identified in a woman in her twenties or thirties in good health. Sequencing was performed on blood. In DNA form, the CDR3 reads TGTGCCAGCAGCTTTACAGGGGACTCACACCTCCACTTT. It is translated as CASSFTGDSHLHF.